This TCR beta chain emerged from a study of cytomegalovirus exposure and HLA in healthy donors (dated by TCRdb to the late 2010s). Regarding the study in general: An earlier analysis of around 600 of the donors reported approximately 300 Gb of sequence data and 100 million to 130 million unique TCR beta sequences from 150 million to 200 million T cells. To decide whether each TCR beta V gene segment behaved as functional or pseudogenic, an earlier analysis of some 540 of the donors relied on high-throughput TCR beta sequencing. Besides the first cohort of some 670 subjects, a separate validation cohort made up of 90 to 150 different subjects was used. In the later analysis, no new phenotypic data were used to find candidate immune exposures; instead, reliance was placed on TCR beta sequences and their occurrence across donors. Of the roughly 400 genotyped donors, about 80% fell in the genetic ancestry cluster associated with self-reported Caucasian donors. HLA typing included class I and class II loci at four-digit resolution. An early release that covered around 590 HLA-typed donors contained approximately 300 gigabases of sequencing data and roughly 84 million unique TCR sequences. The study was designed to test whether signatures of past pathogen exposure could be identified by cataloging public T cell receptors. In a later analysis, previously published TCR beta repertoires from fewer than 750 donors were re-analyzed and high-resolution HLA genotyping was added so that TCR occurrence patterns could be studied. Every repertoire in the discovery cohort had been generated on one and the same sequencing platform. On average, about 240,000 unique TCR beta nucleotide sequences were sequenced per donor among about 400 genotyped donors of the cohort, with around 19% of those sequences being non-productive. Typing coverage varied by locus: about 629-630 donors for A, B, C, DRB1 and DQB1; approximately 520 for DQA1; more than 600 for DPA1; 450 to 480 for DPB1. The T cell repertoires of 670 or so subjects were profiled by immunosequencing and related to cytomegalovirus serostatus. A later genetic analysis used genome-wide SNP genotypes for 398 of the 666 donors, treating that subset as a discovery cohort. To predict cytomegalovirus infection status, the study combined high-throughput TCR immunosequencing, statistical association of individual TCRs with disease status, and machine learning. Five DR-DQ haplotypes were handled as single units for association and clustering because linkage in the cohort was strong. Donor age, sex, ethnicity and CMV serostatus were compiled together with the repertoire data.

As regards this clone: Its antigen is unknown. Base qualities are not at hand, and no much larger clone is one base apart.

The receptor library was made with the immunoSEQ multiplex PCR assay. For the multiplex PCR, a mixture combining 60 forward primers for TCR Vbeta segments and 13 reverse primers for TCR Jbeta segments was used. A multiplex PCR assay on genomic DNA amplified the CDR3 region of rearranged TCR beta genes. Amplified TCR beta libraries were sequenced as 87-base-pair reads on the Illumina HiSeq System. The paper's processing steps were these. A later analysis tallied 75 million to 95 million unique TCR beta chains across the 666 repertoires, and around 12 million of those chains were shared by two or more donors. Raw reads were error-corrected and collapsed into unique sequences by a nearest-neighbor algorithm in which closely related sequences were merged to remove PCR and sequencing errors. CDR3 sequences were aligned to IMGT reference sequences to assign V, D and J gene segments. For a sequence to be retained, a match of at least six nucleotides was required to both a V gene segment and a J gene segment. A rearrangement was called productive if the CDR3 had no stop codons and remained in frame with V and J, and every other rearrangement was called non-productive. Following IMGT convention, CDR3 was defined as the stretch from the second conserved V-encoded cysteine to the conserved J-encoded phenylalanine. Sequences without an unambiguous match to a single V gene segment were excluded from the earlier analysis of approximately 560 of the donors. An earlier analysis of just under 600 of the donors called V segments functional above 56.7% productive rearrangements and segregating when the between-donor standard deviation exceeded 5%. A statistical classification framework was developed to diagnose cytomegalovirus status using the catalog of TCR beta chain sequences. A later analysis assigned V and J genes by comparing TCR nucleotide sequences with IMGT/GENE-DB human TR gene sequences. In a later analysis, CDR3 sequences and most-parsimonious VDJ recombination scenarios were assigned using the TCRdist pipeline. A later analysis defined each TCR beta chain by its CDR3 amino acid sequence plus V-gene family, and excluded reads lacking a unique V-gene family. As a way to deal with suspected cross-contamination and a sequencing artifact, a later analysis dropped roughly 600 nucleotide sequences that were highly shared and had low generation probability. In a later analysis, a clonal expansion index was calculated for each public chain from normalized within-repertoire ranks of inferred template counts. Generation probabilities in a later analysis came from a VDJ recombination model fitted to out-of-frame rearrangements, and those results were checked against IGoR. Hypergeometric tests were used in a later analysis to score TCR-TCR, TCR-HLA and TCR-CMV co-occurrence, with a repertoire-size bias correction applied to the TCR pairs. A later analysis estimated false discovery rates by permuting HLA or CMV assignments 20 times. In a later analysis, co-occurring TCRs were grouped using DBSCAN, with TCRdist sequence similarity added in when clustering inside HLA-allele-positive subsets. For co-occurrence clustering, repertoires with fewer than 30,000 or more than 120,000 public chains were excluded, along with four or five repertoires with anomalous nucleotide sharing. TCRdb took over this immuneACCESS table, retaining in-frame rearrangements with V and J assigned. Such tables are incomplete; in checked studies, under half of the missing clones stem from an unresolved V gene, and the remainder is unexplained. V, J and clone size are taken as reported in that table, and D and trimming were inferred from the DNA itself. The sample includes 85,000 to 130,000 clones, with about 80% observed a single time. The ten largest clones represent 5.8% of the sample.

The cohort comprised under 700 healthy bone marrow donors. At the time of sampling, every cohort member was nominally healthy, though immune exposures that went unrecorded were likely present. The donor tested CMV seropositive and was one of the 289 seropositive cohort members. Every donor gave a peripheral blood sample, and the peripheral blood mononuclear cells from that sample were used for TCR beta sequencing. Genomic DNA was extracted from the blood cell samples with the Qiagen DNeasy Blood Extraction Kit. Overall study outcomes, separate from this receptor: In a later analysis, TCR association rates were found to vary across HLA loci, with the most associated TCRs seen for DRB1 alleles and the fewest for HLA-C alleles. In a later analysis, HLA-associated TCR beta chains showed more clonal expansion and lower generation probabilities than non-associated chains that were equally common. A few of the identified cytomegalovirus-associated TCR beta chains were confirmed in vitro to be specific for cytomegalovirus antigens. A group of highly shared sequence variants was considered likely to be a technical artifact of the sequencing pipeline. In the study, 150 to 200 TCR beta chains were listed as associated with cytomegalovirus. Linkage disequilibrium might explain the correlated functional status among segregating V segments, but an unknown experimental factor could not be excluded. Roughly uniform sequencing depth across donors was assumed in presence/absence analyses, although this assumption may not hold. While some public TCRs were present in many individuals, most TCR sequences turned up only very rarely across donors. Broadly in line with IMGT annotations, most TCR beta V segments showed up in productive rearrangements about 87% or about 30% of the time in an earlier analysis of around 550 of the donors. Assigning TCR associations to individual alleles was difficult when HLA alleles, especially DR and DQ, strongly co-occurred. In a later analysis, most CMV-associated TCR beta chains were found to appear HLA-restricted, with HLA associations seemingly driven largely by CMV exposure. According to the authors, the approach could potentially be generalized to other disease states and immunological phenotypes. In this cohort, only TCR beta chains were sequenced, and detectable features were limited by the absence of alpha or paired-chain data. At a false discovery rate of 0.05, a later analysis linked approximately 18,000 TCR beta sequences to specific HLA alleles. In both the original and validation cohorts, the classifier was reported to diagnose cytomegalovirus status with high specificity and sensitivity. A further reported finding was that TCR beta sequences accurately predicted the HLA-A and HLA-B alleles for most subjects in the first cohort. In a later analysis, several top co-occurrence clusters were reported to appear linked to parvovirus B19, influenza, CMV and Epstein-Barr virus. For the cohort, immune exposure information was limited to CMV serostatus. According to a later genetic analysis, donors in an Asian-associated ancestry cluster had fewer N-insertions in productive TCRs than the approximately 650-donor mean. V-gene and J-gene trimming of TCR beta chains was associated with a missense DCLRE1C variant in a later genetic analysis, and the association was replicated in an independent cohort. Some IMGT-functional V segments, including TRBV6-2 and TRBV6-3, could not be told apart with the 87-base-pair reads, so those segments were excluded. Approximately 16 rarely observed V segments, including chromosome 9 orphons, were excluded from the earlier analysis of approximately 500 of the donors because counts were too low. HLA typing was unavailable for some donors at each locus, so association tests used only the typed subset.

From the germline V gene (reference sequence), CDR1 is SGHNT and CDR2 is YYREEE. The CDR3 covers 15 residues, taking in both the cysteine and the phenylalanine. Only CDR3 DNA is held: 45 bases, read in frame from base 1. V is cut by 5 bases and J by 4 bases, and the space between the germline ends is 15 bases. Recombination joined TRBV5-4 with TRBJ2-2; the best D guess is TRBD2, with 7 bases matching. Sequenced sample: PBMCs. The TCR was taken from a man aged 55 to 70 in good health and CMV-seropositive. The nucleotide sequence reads TGTGCCAGCAGTCCCCAGGCGGGGGCCACCGGGGAGCTGTTTTTT. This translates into CASSPQAGATGELFF.